Included here is one TCR beta chain sequence, with context. Its antigen remains unidentified. The record originates from a study of cytomegalovirus exposure and HLA in healthy donors. Overall study results and limits: A later analysis revealed that TCR association rates differed between HLA loci, peaking at DRB1 and bottoming out at HLA-C. Many donors shared some public TCRs, even though most TCR sequences were rare. Altogether, 160 or so TCR beta chains were recorded as cytomegalovirus-associated. Later examination showed HLA-associated TCR beta chains had greater clonal expansion than equally common others.

In the PCR, 60 Vbeta and 13 Jbeta primers were used. Clones were read by immunoSEQ multiplex PCR, and TCRdb kept only the in-frame ones, dropping some. Here the sample spans approximately 130,000 clones, around 78% being singletons. Germline CDR1 reads SGHAT; CDR2 reads FQNNGV. CDR3 size: 15 residues. The V segment lost 2 bases and the J segment 9 bases; nucleotides outside the gene matches: 10. The source material was PBMCs. The genes are TRBV11-2 and TRBJ2-7; 10 bases map to TRBD2. This TCR derives from a woman aged 35 to 49 in good health and CMV-seronegative. The CDR3 nucleotides read TGTGCCAGCAGCTTAAGCGCTAGCGGGAGTGTTTTGCAGTACTTC. Translated, it gives CASSLSASGSVLQYF.